This T cell receptor (beta chain) was sequenced in a study of identical twins. Findings of the study overall: The more abundant beta clonotypes in cord blood had fewer insertions, and memory repertoires did not show this.

This clonotype was seen many times. The target antigen is unknown. TCRdb re-called the 5' RACE reads through MiXCR, storing one row per CDR3 protein. The sample has under 350,000 distinct CDR3 sequences; more than 8% are singletons. Germline CDR1 and CDR2: LGHNT and FRNRAP. V shed 6 bases and J shed 11 bases, with 13 bases lying between them. This CDR3 spans 11 amino acids. In addition, the sample was reused for a study of yellow fever vaccine responses in identical twins. That source reports: Convergence reportedly seemed to mark part of the twins' vaccine T cell response, with personalization marking the rest.

This TCR was recovered from a woman aged 18 to 35 in good health. The chain has TRBV12-5 and TRBJ1-1; D is unresolved. Sample: CD8+ T cells sorted from blood. This CDR3 is CASGEGVSAFF. CDR3 coding DNA: TGTGCTAGTGGGGAAGGAGTATCGGCTTTCTTT. Filled out from reference TRBV12-5 and TRBJ1-1, the complete variable domain reads DARVTQTPRHKVTEMGQEVTMRCQPILGHNTVFWYRQTMMQGLELLAYFRNRAPLDDSGMPKDRFSAEMPDATLATLKIQPSEPRDSAVYFCASGEGVSAFFGQGTRLTVV.